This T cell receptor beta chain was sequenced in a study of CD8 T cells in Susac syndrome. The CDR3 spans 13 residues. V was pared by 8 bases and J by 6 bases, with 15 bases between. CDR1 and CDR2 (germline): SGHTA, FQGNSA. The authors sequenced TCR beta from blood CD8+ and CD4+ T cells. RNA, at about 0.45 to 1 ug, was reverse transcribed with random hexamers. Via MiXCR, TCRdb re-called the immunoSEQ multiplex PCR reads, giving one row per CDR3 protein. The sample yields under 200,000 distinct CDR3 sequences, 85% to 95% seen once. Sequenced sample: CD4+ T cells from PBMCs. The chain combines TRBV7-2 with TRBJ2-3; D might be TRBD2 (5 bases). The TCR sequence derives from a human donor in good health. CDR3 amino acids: CASRTSPGDTQYF. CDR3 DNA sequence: TGTGCCAGCCGGACCTCCCCGGGGGATACGCAGTATTTT.